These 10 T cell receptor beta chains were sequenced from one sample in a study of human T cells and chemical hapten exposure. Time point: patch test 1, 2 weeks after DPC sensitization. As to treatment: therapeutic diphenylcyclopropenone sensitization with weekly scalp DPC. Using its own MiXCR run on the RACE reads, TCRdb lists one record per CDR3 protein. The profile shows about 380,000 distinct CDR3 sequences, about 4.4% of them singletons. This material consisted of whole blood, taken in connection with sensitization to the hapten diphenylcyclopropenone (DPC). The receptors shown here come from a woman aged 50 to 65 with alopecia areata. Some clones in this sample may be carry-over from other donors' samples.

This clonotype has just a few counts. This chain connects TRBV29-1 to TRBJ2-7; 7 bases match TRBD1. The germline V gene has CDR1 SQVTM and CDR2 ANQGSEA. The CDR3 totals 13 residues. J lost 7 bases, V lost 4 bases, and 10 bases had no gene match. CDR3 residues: CSVVPGTAFEQYF. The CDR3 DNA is TGCAGCGTTGTCCCCGGGACAGCTTTTGAGCAGTACTTC.

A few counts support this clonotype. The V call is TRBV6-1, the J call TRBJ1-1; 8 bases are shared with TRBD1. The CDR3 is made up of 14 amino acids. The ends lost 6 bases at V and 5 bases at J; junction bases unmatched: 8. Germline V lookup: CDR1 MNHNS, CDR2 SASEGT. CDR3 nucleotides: TGTGCCAGCAGCGCAGGGGGCTCATGGACTGAAGCTTTCTTT. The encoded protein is CASSAGGSWTEAFF.

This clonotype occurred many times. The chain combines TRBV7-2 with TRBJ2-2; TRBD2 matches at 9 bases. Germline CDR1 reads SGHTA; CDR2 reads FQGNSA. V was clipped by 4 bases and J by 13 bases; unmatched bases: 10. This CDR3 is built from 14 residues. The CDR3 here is CASSSNSGGRRLFF. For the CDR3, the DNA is TGTGCCAGCAGCTCTAACAGCGGGGGGCGAAGGCTGTTTTTT.

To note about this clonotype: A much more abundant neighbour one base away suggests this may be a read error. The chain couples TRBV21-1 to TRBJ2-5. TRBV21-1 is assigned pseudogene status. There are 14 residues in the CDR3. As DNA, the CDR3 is TGTGCCAGCAGCAGCAGTGAGGACCAAGAGACCCAGTACTTC. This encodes CASSSSEDQETQYF.

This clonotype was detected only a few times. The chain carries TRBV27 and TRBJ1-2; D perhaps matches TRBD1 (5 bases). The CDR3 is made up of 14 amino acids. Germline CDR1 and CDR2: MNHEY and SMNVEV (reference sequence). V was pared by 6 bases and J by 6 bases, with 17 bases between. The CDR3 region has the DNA TGTGCCAGCAGCCTGGGGGGTTTCGGGGATGGCTACACCTTC. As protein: CASSLGGFGDGYTF.

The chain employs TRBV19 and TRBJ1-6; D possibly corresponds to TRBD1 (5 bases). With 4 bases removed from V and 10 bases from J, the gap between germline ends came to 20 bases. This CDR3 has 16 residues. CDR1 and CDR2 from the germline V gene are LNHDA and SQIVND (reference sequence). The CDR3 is CASSSQRFDRGSPLHF. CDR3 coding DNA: TGTGCCAGTAGTAGCCAACGGTTTGACAGAGGATCACCCCTCCACTTT. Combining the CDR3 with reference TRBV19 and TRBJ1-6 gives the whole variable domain DGGITQSPKYLFRKEGQNVTLSCEQNLNHDAMYWYRQDPGQGLRLIYYSQIVNDFQKGDIAEGYSVSREKKESFPLTVTSAQKNPTAFYLCASSSQRFDRGSPLHFGNGTRLTVT.

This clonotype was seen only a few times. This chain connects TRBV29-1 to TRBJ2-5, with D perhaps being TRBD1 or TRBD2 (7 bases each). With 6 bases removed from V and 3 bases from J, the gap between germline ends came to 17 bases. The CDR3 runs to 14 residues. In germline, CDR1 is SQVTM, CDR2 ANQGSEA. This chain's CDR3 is CSVGLGGGEETQYF. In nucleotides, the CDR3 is TGCAGCGTCGGCCTGGGAGGGGGCGAAGAGACCCAGTACTTC.

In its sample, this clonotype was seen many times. The CDR3 region has the DNA TGTGCCAGCAGCTTAGTAGAGGGGCAGCCCTATCAGCCCCAGCATTTT. It specifies CASSLVEGQPYQPQHF. The chain combines TRBV7-8 with TRBJ1-5, with D tentatively TRBD1 (5 bases). Trimming left V 1 base short and J 5 bases short, with 15 bases between. Germline values: CDR1 SGHVS, CDR2 FQNEAQ. The CDR3 is made up of 16 amino acids.

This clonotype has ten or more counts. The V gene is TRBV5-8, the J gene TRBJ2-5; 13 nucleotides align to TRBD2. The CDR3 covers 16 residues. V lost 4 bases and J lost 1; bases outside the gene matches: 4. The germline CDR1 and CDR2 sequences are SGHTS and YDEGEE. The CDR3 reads CASSPGTSGVQETQYF. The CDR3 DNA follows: TGTGCCAGCAGCCCCGGGACTAGCGGGGTCCAAGAGACCCAGTACTTC.

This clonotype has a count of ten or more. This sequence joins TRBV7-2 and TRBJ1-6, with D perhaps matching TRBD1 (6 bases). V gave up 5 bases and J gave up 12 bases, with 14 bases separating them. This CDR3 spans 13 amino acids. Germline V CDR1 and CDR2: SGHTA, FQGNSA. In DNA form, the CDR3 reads TGTGCCAGCAGCCCCCGGGGACAAGTACCCCTCCACTTT. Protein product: CASSPRGQVPLHF. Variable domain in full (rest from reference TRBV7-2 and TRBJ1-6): GAGVSQSPSNKVTEKGKDVELRCDPISGHTALYWYRQSLGQGLEFLIYFQGNSAPDKSGLPSDRFSAERTGGSVSTLTIQRTQQEDSAVYLCASSPRGQVPLHFGNGTRLTVT.